These 11 T cell receptor beta chains were all obtained from the same sample, sequenced in a study of graft-versus-host responses after intestinal transplantation. Profiling relied on immunoSEQ multiplex PCR, and the TCRdb table lists in-frame clones only, not all of them. The sample holds tens of thousands of clones; 94% are singletons and the top ten take more than 0.15%. No antigens are known for them. Source: unstimulated CD4+ T cells sorted from spleen or lymph node cells, taken before transplant. The receptors shown here come from a human donor who was the organ donor for an intestinal transplant.

The chain recombines TRBV21-1 with TRBJ1-4; TRBD1, as called in the table, went unchecked against the DNA. TRBV21-1 represents a pseudogene. The CDR3 runs to 18 residues. The CDR3 loop is CASSSRQGGRATNEKLFF. The CDR3 DNA reads as TGTGCCAGCAGCTCAAGACAGGGCGGTCGAGCAACTAATGAAAAACTGTTTTTT.

The gene calls are TRBV9 and TRBJ2-1, with 8 bases aligning to TRBD2. The germline gives CDR1 SGDLS, CDR2 YYNGEE. V lost 0 bases, J lost 8 bases, and 13 bases stayed unmatched. This CDR3 contains 17 residues. The CDR3 is CASSVVGSGGRFDEQFF. For the CDR3, the DNA is TGTGCCAGCAGCGTAGTTGGATCGGGGGGGCGCTTCGATGAGCAGTTCTTC.

V gene TRBV5-6 combines with J gene TRBJ2-5; 7 positions match TRBD1. The DNA matches TRBJ2-7 better at its end, which makes the J call doubtful. Germline V lookup: CDR1 SGHDT, CDR2 YYEEEE. This CDR3 is 13 amino acids long. CDR3 region: CASSSKGAHEQYF. CDR3 coding DNA: TGTGCCAGCAGCTCAAAGGGGGCTCACGAGCAGTACTTC.

V is TRBV28 and J is TRBJ2-1; TRBD2 agrees at 10 bases. Trimming removed 2 bases from V and 1 base from J; junction bases left unmatched: 2. The CDR3 has 16 amino acids. CDR1 MDHEN and CDR2 SYDVKM come from the germline V gene. This chain's CDR3 is CASSLVAGGSYNEQFF. The CDR3 coding sequence is TGTGCCAGCAGTTTAGTAGCGGGGGGATCCTACAATGAGCAGTTCTTC.

The chain employs TRBV4-1 and TRBJ1-5, with D uncertain. Per germline, CDR1 MGHRA and CDR2 YSYEKL. This CDR3 is built from 17 residues. The V gene lost 1 base and the J gene lost 11 bases, with 24 bases spanning the gap. CDR3 DNA: TGCGCCAGCAGCCAAGTCTACTCGGGCCTCGCTCCTGCAGCCCAGCATTTT. Encoded protein: CASSQVYSGLAPAAQHF.

This sequence joins TRBV6-5 and TRBJ1-2; D is perhaps TRBD1 (6 bases). The germline V and J ends were trimmed by 8 bases and 4 bases, with 17 bases remaining between them. This CDR3 spans 14 amino acids. The germline gives CDR1 MNHEY, CDR2 SVGAGI. The CDR3 DNA is TGTGCCAGCTTACCTCCGGGGGGCGTCTATGGCTACACCTTC. Amino acids: CASLPPGGVYGYTF.

This chain links TRBV4-1 with TRBJ2-2, with D tentatively TRBD2 (5 bases). The CDR3 sequence is 15 residues long. Germline assignment: CDR1 MGHRA and CDR2 YSYEKL. Between the trimmed V and J ends, which lost 0 bases and 6 bases, there was a span of 11 bases. CDR3 nucleotide sequence: TGCGCCAGCAGCCAAGAGAGGGAGTTTCCCGGGGAGCTGTTTTTT. This translates into CASSQEREFPGELFF.

CDR3 sequence (DNA): TGCGCCAGCAGTCCGCCCTTTAAGGGGTTTGTTTTCGGAGATACGCAGTATTTT. Its protein product is CASSPPFKGFVFGDTQYF. This chain joins TRBV10-1 and TRBJ2-3; D may be TRBD1 (5 bases). The CDR3 consists of 18 residues. V lost 5 bases to trimming and J lost 5 bases, with 26 bases between them. The germline CDR1 and CDR2 sequences are WNHNN and SYGVQD (reference sequence).

The chain combines TRBV6-1 with TRBJ1-4; no firm D call. With 7 bases removed from V and 5 bases from J, the gap between germline ends came to 8 bases. This CDR3 spans 12 amino acids. Germline assignment: CDR1 MNHNS and CDR2 SASEGT. CDR3 bases: TGTGCCAGCACCTTTCAAAATGAAAAACTGTTTTTT. This gives the protein CASTFQNEKLFF.

The chain has TRBV5-1 and TRBJ2-7, with TRBD2 as a possible D gene (5 bases). Germline V gene lookup returns CDR1 SGHRS and CDR2 YFSETQ. The V end lost 4 bases, the J end lost 12 bases, and 14 bases lay between the germline ends. This CDR3 region has 11 residues. The chain's CDR3 is CASSGGYSMYF. CDR3 bases: TGCGCCAGCAGCGGCGGGTATTCGATGTACTTC.

V and J are TRBV7-9 and TRBJ1-4; tentatively, D is TRBD1 (6 bases). The CDR3 extends over 14 amino acids. In germline, CDR1 is SEHNR, CDR2 FQNEAQ (reference sequence). The ends were cut back, 0 bases at V and 7 bases at J, with 9 bases in the middle. Here the CDR3 reads CASSLAGQAEKLFF. The CDR3 DNA reads TGTGCCAGCAGCTTAGCGGGACAAGCTGAAAAACTGTTTTTT.